Listed here are 17 T cell receptor beta chains from one sample, sequenced in a study of CD8+ T cells in alopecia areata. In each case, RNA was isolated and then reverse transcribed into cDNA as the sequencing template. Libraries were prepared by immunoSEQ multiplex PCR; TCRdb keeps only in-frame clonotypes and omits some of them. Of 130,000 or so clones in the sample, 70% to 90% are singletons; the top ten hold less than 15%. Documented treatment: oral pan-JAK inhibitor, 5-10 mg twice daily. This sample comprised CD8+ T cells sorted from blood, obtained at week 4, from a patient treated with tofacitinib. Every receptor here comes from a human donor with alopecia areata.

The V call is TRBV5-4, the J call TRBJ1-5; weak D call: TRBD1 (5 bases). V lost 3 bases and J 2 bases, leaving 9 bases between the germline ends. Germline loops: CDR1 SGHNT, CDR2 YYREEE (reference sequence). The CDR3 is 14 residues long. CDR3 in DNA: TGTGCCAGCAGCTATCAGGGCGGCAATCAGCCCCAGCATTTT. This encodes CASSYQGGNQPQHF.

V usage is TRBV27 and J usage is TRBJ1-1; 8 positions agree with TRBD1. This CDR3 has 14 amino acids. Germline trimming cut 5 bases from V and 5 bases from J; bases unmatched to any gene: 7. Per germline, CDR1 MNHEY and CDR2 SMNVEV (reference sequence). DNA of the CDR3: TGTGCCAGCAGTCTAGGACAGGGTAATACTGAAGCTTTCTTT. Its translation is CASSLGQGNTEAFF.

The V and J genes are TRBV4-1 and TRBJ2-1; 13 bases line up with TRBD2. CDR1 MGHRA and CDR2 YSYEKL come from the germline V gene. The CDR3 has 15 amino acids. V lost 4 bases to trimming and J lost 6 bases; unmatched junction nucleotides: 3. CDR3 region: CASSLGLAGTNEQFF. The DNA of the CDR3 is TGCGCCAGCAGCCTGGGACTAGCGGGAACCAATGAGCAGTTCTTC.

This clone occurred once. The V and J genes are TRBV4-1 and TRBJ2-5; D unclear. Trimming removed 0 bases from V and 5 bases from J, with 13 bases in between. The CDR3 sequence is 15 residues long. Germline V lookup: CDR1 MGHRA, CDR2 YSYEKL. CDR3 sequence (DNA): TGCGCCAGCAGCCAAGAAGAGGATCCTTCGGAGACCCAGTACTTC. Translation gives CASSQEEDPSETQYF.

This clone occurred a few times. V is TRBV19 and J is TRBJ2-1; 7 nucleotides match TRBD1. This CDR3 comprises 12 residues. Germline V gene data show CDR1 as LNHDA and CDR2 as SQIVND (reference sequence). Losses at the gene ends were 10 bases for V and 7 bases for J; bases not matched to a gene: 7. The CDR3 is CATGQVWNEQFF. CDR3 coding DNA: TGTGCCACAGGACAGGTCTGGAATGAGCAGTTCTTC.

The V gene is TRBV7-9, the J gene TRBJ2-7; 10 bases agree with TRBD1. Germline CDR1 reads SEHNR; CDR2 reads FQNEAQ (reference sequence). There are 15 residues in the CDR3. The junction had 7 bases not matched to a gene; V was cut back by 6 bases and J by 2 bases. For the CDR3, the DNA is TGTGCCAGCAGTTACGGGACAGGGGATCCCTACGAGCAGTACTTC. Protein: CASSYGTGDPYEQYF.

The rearrangement links TRBV5-4 to TRBJ2-3, with D uncertain. The CDR3 is 15 amino acids. Between the trimmed V and J ends, which lost 1 base and 6 bases, there was a span of 15 bases. The germline V gene encodes CDR1 SGHNT and CDR2 YYREEE (reference sequence). CDR3 sequence: CASSLRAAPEDTQYF. The CDR3 region has the DNA TGTGCCAGCAGCTTGAGGGCGGCCCCCGAGGATACGCAGTATTTT.

For the CDR3, the DNA is TGTGCCAGCAGCTTATCGGGACGCGGGCAGCCCCAGCATTTT. Encoded protein: CASSLSGRGQPQHF. The V and J genes are TRBV7-9 and TRBJ1-5; tentatively, D is TRBD1 (5 bases). This CDR3 spans 14 amino acids. Per the germline V gene, CDR1 is SEHNR and CDR2 is FQNEAQ (reference sequence). Trimming cost V 2 bases and J 7 bases, with 12 bases left between them.

V usage is TRBV10-3 and J usage is TRBJ2-3; no firm D call. V was cut by 6 bases and J by 3 bases, with 7 bases left in between. From germline, CDR1 is ENHRY and CDR2 SYGVKD. This CDR3 has 12 amino acids. CDR3 sequence: CAIRAGTDTQYF. CDR3 coding DNA: TGTGCCATCAGGGCAGGAACAGATACGCAGTATTTT.

The V gene is TRBV5-4, the J gene TRBJ2-1; D might be TRBD1 or TRBD2, each matching 5 bases. This CDR3 is 15 amino acids long. V lost 1 base to trimming and J lost 5 bases, with 13 bases between them. The germline gives CDR1 SGHNT, CDR2 YYREEE (reference sequence). CDR3 nucleotide sequence: TGTGCCAGCAGCTTGTGGCAGGGAGTTGACAATGAGCAGTTCTTC. It yields the protein CASSLWQGVDNEQFF.

The rearrangement links TRBV4-1 to TRBJ1-1; 7 bases fit TRBD1. The length of the CDR3 is 14 residues. In germline, CDR1 is MGHRA, CDR2 YSYEKL. J gave up 7 bases and V 0 bases, and 5 bases lay outside the gene matches. The CDR3 DNA follows: TGCGCCAGCAGCCAAGAGACAGGGAGCTATGAAGCTTTCTTT. It codes for CASSQETGSYEAFF.

The chain carries TRBV14 and TRBJ2-7; D gene unclear. This CDR3 has 14 amino acids. The V gene's germline CDR1 is SGHDN and CDR2 FVKESK. The ends were cut back, 1 base at V and 3 bases at J, with 10 bases in the middle. The CDR3 sequence is CASSQAGEIYEQYF. The CDR3 region has the DNA TGTGCCAGCAGCCAAGCCGGCGAAATCTACGAGCAGTACTTC.

The rearrangement uses TRBV27 and TRBJ1-2, with a weak D call TRBD1 (6 bases). Trimming removed 4 bases from V and 8 bases from J, with 14 bases in between. This CDR3 contains 13 residues. The V gene's germline CDR1 is MNHEY and CDR2 SMNVEV (reference sequence). The CDR3 sequence: CASSSRQEKGYTF. DNA of the CDR3: TGTGCCAGCAGTTCTCGACAGGAGAAGGGCTACACCTTC.

The CDR3 reads CASSYDVREQYF. CDR3 DNA sequence: TGTGCCAGCAGTTACGACGTCAGGGAGCAGTACTTC. This chain joins TRBV6-6 and TRBJ2-7; D gene ambiguous. V lost 2 bases and J lost 7, with 9 bases in between. Germline V gene data show CDR1 as MNHNY and CDR2 as SVGAGI (reference sequence). CDR3 size: 12 residues.

The genes are TRBV7-9 and TRBJ2-5; 8 positions match TRBD2. The germline V gene encodes CDR1 SEHNR and CDR2 FQNEAQ (reference sequence). V lost 4 bases to trimming and J lost 0 bases; unmatched junction nucleotides: 7. This CDR3 comprises 16 residues. CDR3 protein: CASSSGGTQYQETQYF. CDR3 in DNA: TGTGCCAGCAGCTCGGGGGGGACGCAGTACCAAGAGACCCAGTACTTC.

In this sample, this clone turned up once. The chain carries TRBV7-9 and TRBJ2-1; 10 bases fit TRBD2. Trimming cost V 1 base and J 8 bases; bases outside gene matches: 2. The CDR3 runs to 14 residues. Germline CDR1 and CDR2: SEHNR and FQNEAQ (reference sequence). CDR3 residues: CASSLERGGDEQFF. CDR3 nucleotide sequence: TGTGCCAGCAGCTTAGAGCGGGGGGGCGATGAGCAGTTCTTC.

The CDR3 loop is CAWSAPEKLFF. CDR3 DNA sequence: TGTGCCTGGAGTGCTCCGGAAAAACTGTTTTTT. V and J are TRBV30 and TRBJ1-4; D gene unclear. Deletions cut 1 base from V and 8 bases from J, with 5 bases between. The CDR3 is 11 amino acids. Germline lookup yields CDR1 GTSNPN and CDR2 SVGIG (reference sequence).